The 30 T cell receptor beta chains below come from one sample, sequenced in a study of CD8 T cells in Susac syndrome. The authors reverse transcribed roughly 0.5 to 1 ug RNA with random hexamers. TCRdb ran MiXCR on the immunoSEQ multiplex PCR reads and lists one entry per CDR3 protein. The sample has a few hundred thousand distinct CDR3 sequences; about 95% are singletons. Sequenced sample: CD4+ T cells from PBMCs. Receptor source: a human donor with Susac syndrome.

The chain uses TRBV18 and TRBJ2-1; the match to TRBD1 covers 8 bases. Germline lookup yields CDR1 KGHSH and CDR2 LQKENI. The CDR3 covers 16 residues. J gave up 0 bases and V 0 bases, and 1 base lay outside the gene matches. CDR3 nucleotides: TGTGCCAGCTCACCACCGGACAGGGCCTCCTACAATGAGCAGTTCTTC. It yields the protein CASSPPDRASYNEQFF.

The genes are TRBV15 and TRBJ1-5, with 7 bases identical to TRBD1. J was trimmed by 10 bases and V by 0 bases; bases with no gene match: 6. This CDR3 region has 14 residues. Germline lookup yields CDR1 LNHNV and CDR2 YYDKDF (reference sequence). The CDR3 sequence: CATSREGGPKPQHF. In DNA, the CDR3 is TGTGCCACCAGCAGAGAAGGGGGCCCCAAACCCCAGCATTTT.

The rearrangement uses TRBV19 and TRBJ2-6; D not certain. Looked up from germline, CDR1 is LNHDA and CDR2 is SQIVND (reference sequence). The ends were cut back, 1 base at V and 2 bases at J, with 6 bases in the middle. This CDR3 has 15 residues. In DNA form, the CDR3 reads TGTGCCAGTAGTATAGGAGGTACTGGGGCCAACGTCCTGACTTTC. As protein: CASSIGGTGANVLTF.

For the CDR3, the DNA is TGTGCCAGCAGCCAAGCAAATATGGGACCCGAAGCGGACACTGAAGCTTTCTTT. This encodes CASSQANMGPEADTEAFF. V gene TRBV4-2 combines with J gene TRBJ1-1, with D maybe TRBD1 (5 bases). Germline assignment: CDR1 LGHNA and CDR2 YNFKEQ. Between the trimmed V and J ends, which lost 1 base and 3 bases, there was a span of 21 bases. The CDR3 contains 18 residues.

This chain uses TRBV9 with TRBJ1-1; TRBD1 aligns across 9 bases. V lost 3 bases to trimming and J lost 1 base; unmatched junction nucleotides: 4. This CDR3 spans 15 amino acids. Germline values: CDR1 SGDLS, CDR2 YYNGEE. This CDR3 is CASSAGQGPNTEAFF. The CDR3 nucleotides read TGTGCCAGCAGCGCGGGACAGGGTCCGAACACTGAAGCTTTCTTT.

The CDR3 sequence is CAISGLSQQFF. CDR3 sequence (DNA): TGTGCCATCAGTGGACTATCCCAGCAGTTCTTC. The chain uses TRBV10-3 and TRBJ2-1; D may be TRBD2 (5 bases). Per the germline V gene, CDR1 is ENHRY and CDR2 is SYGVKD. The V gene lost 4 bases and the J gene lost 11 bases, with 9 bases spanning the gap. The CDR3 is 11 residues long.

The chain has TRBV29-1 and TRBJ1-1; 7 bases map to TRBD1. With 6 bases clipped from V and 4 bases from J, the junction kept 8 bases outside the gene matches. CDR1 and CDR2 from the germline V gene are SQVTM and ANQGSEA. The CDR3 is 13 amino acids. CDR3 in DNA: TGCAGCGTGATTCACGGGACAGCCACTGAAGCTTTCTTT. Encoded protein: CSVIHGTATEAFF.

This rearrangement joins TRBV6-1 to TRBJ2-7; 7 positions match TRBD1. Per the germline V gene, CDR1 is MNHNS and CDR2 is SASEGT. The CDR3 sequence is 13 residues long. V shed 1 base, J shed 7 bases, and the junction held 4 bases outside the gene matches. In DNA, the CDR3 is TGTGCCAGCAGTGAAGGGGGACAGACAGAGCAGTACTTC. It translates to CASSEGGQTEQYF.

As concerns this clonotype: One end of the junction fails to match germline, which may point to a read error. V usage is TRBV10-1 and J usage is TRBJ2-1; TRBD2 aligns across 7 bases. Germline V gene sequence: CDR1 WNHNN, CDR2 SYGVQD (reference sequence). The CDR3 is made up of 15 amino acids. The CDR3 nucleotides are TGCGCCAGCAGTGAGGATAACCGGGACTACCATGAGCAGTTCTTC. Encoded protein: CASSEDNRDYHEQFF.

V is TRBV5-6 and J is TRBJ2-5, with D maybe TRBD1 (6 bases). There are 19 residues in the CDR3. V was clipped by 0 bases and J by 0 bases, with 21 bases between them. CDR1 is SGHDT and CDR2 is YYEEEE in the germline V gene. The chain's CDR3 is CASSLGTALMSKYQETQYF. CDR3 bases: TGTGCCAGCAGCTTGGGGACAGCGCTAATGTCCAAGTACCAAGAGACCCAGTACTTC.

This clonotype has just a few counts. This chain joins TRBV6-1 and TRBJ1-2, with TRBD1 identical over 7 bases. V dropped 8 bases and J dropped 4; count of bases not matched to a gene: 1. CDR3 size: 11 residues. Germline values: CDR1 MNHNS, CDR2 SASEGT. The CDR3 DNA follows: TGTGCCAGCGGACAGGTCTATGGCTACACCTTC. It encodes CASGQVYGYTF.

This clonotype showed up just a few times. V and J are TRBV18 and TRBJ1-5; 7 nucleotides agree with TRBD1. From germline, CDR1 is KGHSH and CDR2 LQKENI. This CDR3 is built from 13 residues. V trimming: 4 bases; J trimming: 4 bases; junction bases outside the gene matches: 1. CDR3 loop: CASSLGQNQPQHF. In nucleotides, the CDR3 is TGTGCCAGCTCACTGGGACAGAATCAGCCCCAGCATTTT.

The chain carries TRBV3-1 and TRBJ2-7, with TRBD1 matching over 7 bases. CDR1 LGHDT and CDR2 YNNKEL come from the germline V gene (reference sequence). The CDR3 covers 14 residues. V trimming: 4 bases; J trimming: 9 bases; junction bases outside the gene matches: 12. The CDR3 DNA is TGTGCCAGCAGCCTCGAAGGAACAGGGGCGCGGCAGTACTTC. Its translation: CASSLEGTGARQYF.

The chain combines TRBV19 with TRBJ2-1, with 9 bases identical to TRBD2. CDR3 length: 13 amino acids. Germline V gives CDR1 LNHDA, CDR2 SQIVND (reference sequence). CDR3 loop: CASGGQSLDEQFF. The CDR3, as DNA: TGTGCTAGCGGGGGCCAGAGTCTCGATGAGCAGTTCTTC.

This chain links TRBV19 with TRBJ2-7, with no clear D. V shed 1 base and J shed 0 bases, with 7 bases lying between them. The CDR3 consists of 14 residues. CDR1 is LNHDA, CDR2 SQIVND, per germline (reference sequence). The chain's CDR3 is CASSIAGLSYEQYF. DNA of the CDR3: TGTGCCAGTAGTATAGCGGGCCTCTCCTACGAGCAGTACTTC.

The chain is built from TRBV28 and TRBJ2-5; maybe TRBD2 (5 bases). The CDR3 runs 12 residues. Trimming pared 4 bases from V and 3 bases from J, leaving 6 bases between. CDR1 is MDHEN and CDR2 is SYDVKM in the germline V gene. CDR3 nucleotides: TGTGCCAGCAGTTGGCGGGAAGAGACCCAGTACTTC. This codes for CASSWREETQYF.

The chain has TRBV5-4 and TRBJ2-3; D gene uncertain. The CDR3 has 14 amino acids. Germline CDR1 reads SGHNT; CDR2 reads YYREEE (reference sequence). V dropped 0 bases and J dropped 0 bases, with 5 bases sitting between them. Written as DNA, the CDR3 is TGTGCCAGCAGCTTGGCGACTAGCACAGATACGCAGTATTTT. It specifies CASSLATSTDTQYF.

This clonotype has only a few counts. The rearrangement joins TRBV11-2 to TRBJ2-3; D gene ambiguous. Germline values: CDR1 SGHAT, CDR2 FQNNGV. V lost 8 bases, J lost 0 bases, and 6 bases lay in between. This CDR3 is built from 12 residues. CDR3 sequence: CASSRSTDTQYF. CDR3 nucleotide sequence: TGTGCCAGCTCACGGAGCACAGATACGCAGTATTTT.

The chain carries TRBV7-2 and TRBJ1-6, with 9 bases identical to TRBD1. After removal of 5 bases from V and 5 bases from J, the junction contained 7 bases not matched to a gene. This CDR3 is 16 amino acids long. Germline assignment: CDR1 SGHTA and CDR2 FQGNSA. In nucleotides, the CDR3 is TGTGCCAGCAGCCCCCCCGGGACAGGGAATAATTCACCCCTCCACTTT. It encodes CASSPPGTGNNSPLHF.

The chain couples TRBV12-3 or TRBV12-4 to TRBJ2-5, with TRBD1 as a possible D gene (5 bases). Trimming pared 1 base from V and 5 bases from J, leaving 8 bases between. This CDR3 spans 13 amino acids. DNA for the CDR3: TGTGCCAGCAGTTTAGTGGGGCGGGAGACCCAGTACTTC. Encoded protein: CASSLVGRETQYF.

This clonotype was seen just once. The junction does not match germline at one end; this may be a read error. The rearrangement links TRBV27 to TRBJ2-2; TRBD1 aligns across 8 bases. This CDR3 has 15 amino acids. CDR1 is MNHEY, CDR2 SMNVEV, per germline (reference sequence). CDR3 DNA: TGTGCCAGCCGTTTTTTGGCCAGGGGGCTTGGGGAGCTGTTTTTT. It is translated as CASRFLARGLGELFF.

The rearrangement links TRBV11-2 to TRBJ1-1; 9 bases are a match to TRBD1. With V trimmed by 1 base and J by 6 bases, 12 bases remained unmatched. The CDR3 totals 17 residues. In germline, CDR1 is SGHAT, CDR2 FQNNGV. Here the CDR3 DNA reads TGTGCCAGCAGCTTAGCAGCCGGGACAGGGAGGTTATCTGAAGCTTTCTTT. This gives the protein CASSLAAGTGRLSEAFF. The full variable domain, completed using reference TRBV11-2 and TRBJ1-1, is EAGVAQSPRYKIIEKRQSVAFWCNPISGHATLYWYQQILGQGPKLLIQFQNNGVVDDSQLPKDRFSAERLKGVDSTLKIQPAKLEDSAVYLCASSLAAGTGRLSEAFFGQGTRLTVV.

The V call is TRBV5-4, the J call TRBJ2-3, with a possible D match to TRBD2 (5 bases). Between the trimmed V and J ends, which lost 2 bases and 0 bases, there was a span of 7 bases. Per the germline V gene, CDR1 is SGHNT and CDR2 is YYREEE (reference sequence). The CDR3 length is 14 residues. The CDR3: CASSLSGSTDTQYF. Written as DNA, the CDR3 is TGTGCCAGCAGCTTAAGCGGCAGCACAGATACGCAGTATTTT.

The chain couples TRBV7-3 to TRBJ2-1; TRBD1 matches at 9 bases. The germline CDR1 and CDR2 sequences are SGHTA and FQGTGA. The CDR3 totals 14 residues. Trimming removed 5 bases from V and 6 bases from J; junction bases left unmatched: 5. CDR3 nucleotide sequence: TGTGCCAGCAGCCCCCGGGACAGGGCCAATGAGCAGTTCTTC. This sequence encodes CASSPRDRANEQFF.

The J gene is TRBJ1-1, the V gene TRBV30, with 7 bases matching TRBD1. Looked up from germline, CDR1 is GTSNPN and CDR2 is SVGIG (reference sequence). The CDR3 consists of 13 residues. V was pared by 5 bases and J by 4 bases, with 7 bases of the junction left unmatched. The CDR3 spells CAWGQGDGTEAFF. CDR3 coding DNA: TGTGCCTGGGGGCAGGGGGACGGCACTGAAGCTTTCTTT.

CDR3 in DNA: TGCAGTGCTAGAGAAAGGGGTGGCTACACCTTC. It translates to CSARERGGYTF. The rearrangement joins TRBV20-1 to TRBJ1-2, with D possibly being TRBD1 (5 bases). Deletions cut 0 bases from V and 7 bases from J, with 6 bases between. The CDR3 consists of 11 residues. Looked up from germline, CDR1 is DFQATT and CDR2 is SNEGSKA (reference sequence).

This chain joins TRBV5-1 and TRBJ1-2, with D maybe TRBD1 (6 bases). Between the trimmed V and J ends, which lost 2 bases and 4 bases, there was a span of 12 bases. CDR3 size: 14 residues. Germline CDR1 reads SGHRS; CDR2 reads YFSETQ. The CDR3 nucleotides read TGCGCCAGCAGCTTTGGACAGAGACTCTATGGCTACACCTTC. The encoded protein is CASSFGQRLYGYTF.

CDR3 amino acids: CASRNLRDRGYEQYF. In DNA, the CDR3 is TGTGCCAGCAGAAACCTCCGGGACAGGGGCTACGAGCAGTACTTC. The chain couples TRBV6-2 or TRBV6-3 to TRBJ2-7, with 10 bases aligning to TRBD1. This CDR3 contains 15 residues. V trimming: 6 bases; J trimming: 3 bases; junction bases outside the gene matches: 8. CDR1 MNHEY and CDR2 SVGEGT come from the germline V gene.

This rearrangement joins TRBV10-2 to TRBJ2-3; TRBD2 matches 7 bases. CDR3 length: 15 residues. The V gene's germline CDR1 is WSHSY and CDR2 SAAADI. Germline trimming cut 3 bases from V and 2 bases from J; bases unmatched to any gene: 5. The chain's CDR3 is CASSEKAGFTDTQYF. CDR3 bases: TGCGCCAGCAGTGAAAAAGCGGGATTCACAGATACGCAGTATTTT.

This chain links TRBV30 with TRBJ1-2; no reliable D call. This CDR3 is 13 amino acids long. Trimming took 1 base from V and 3 from J, leaving 9 bases between them. Germline V gives CDR1 GTSNPN, CDR2 SVGIG (reference sequence). The CDR3 DNA sequence: TGTGCCTGGAGTGACAGACGAGACTATGGCTACACCTTC. This gives the protein CAWSDRRDYGYTF.